These T cell receptor beta chains were read from a single sample in a study of OX40 agonist ivuxolimab in advanced cancers. The method was immunoSEQ multiplex PCR; TCRdb's version includes in-frame clones alone and lacks a portion of them. The data hold 55,000 to 70,000 clones, with 84% observed a single time. Specimen: CD4+ or CD8+ T cells sorted from blood, collected in a trial of the OX40 agonist ivuxolimab. The receptors come from an adult with an advanced solid tumor such as melanoma, head and neck, liver or kidney cancer. The CDR3 runs from the conserved cysteine through the conserved F or W. The D gene is left open where the match is weak. Clone size is stated in some rows and not others, as once, few, many or a class when expanded.

v_gene	d_gene	abundance	len	j_gene	CDR3aa	CDR3nt
TRBV5-4	NA	NA	15	TRBJ1-5	CASSLGGGDNQPQHF	TGTGCCAGCAGCTTGGGAGGGGGAGACAATCAGCCCCAGCATTTT
TRBV9	TRBD1	NA	17	TRBJ1-1	CASSVDPGGVRNTEAFF	TGTGCCAGCAGCGTCGATCCAGGGGGGGTAAGGAACACTGAAGCTTTCTTT
TRBV9	NA	NA	15	TRBJ1-2	CASSASASSNYGYTF	TGTGCCAGCAGCGCCTCCGCCAGTTCTAACTATGGCTACACCTTC
TRBV9	TRBD2	NA	16	TRBJ2-2	CASSVVGTSMNGELFF	TGTGCCAGCAGCGTCGTCGGGACTAGCATGAACGGGGAGCTGTTTTTT
TRBV28	NA	NA	13	TRBJ2-7	CASRVSANYEQYF	TGTGCCAGCAGGGTCAGTGCTAACTACGAGCAGTACTTC
TRBV9	TRBD2	NA	15	TRBJ2-1	CASSAGLAGVYEQFF	TGTGCCAGCAGCGCGGGACTAGCGGGAGTCTATGAGCAGTTCTTC
TRBV4-1	TRBD1	NA	14	TRBJ1-1	CASSQDGQAFQAFF	TGCGCCAGCAGCCAAGACGGACAGGCCTTCCAAGCTTTCTTT
TRBV27	TRBD2	NA	14	TRBJ2-7	CASSQSGGGYEQYF	TGTGCCAGCAGCCAGAGCGGGGGCGGCTACGAGCAGTACTTC
TRBV5-4	NA	once	13	TRBJ2-5	CASSSGLAETQYF	TGTGCCAGCAGCTCGGGACTGGCCGAGACCCAGTACTTC
TRBV14	NA	NA	14	TRBJ2-2	CASSPTRNTGELFF	TGTGCCAGCAGCCCGACTAGGAACACCGGGGAGCTGTTTTTT
TRBV19	TRBD1	once	15	TRBJ1-5	CASSGQTGANQPQHF	TGTGCCAGTAGTGGCCAGACAGGGGCCAATCAGCCCCAGCATTTT
TRBV7-9	NA	NA	14	TRBJ2-7	CASSLSGTFNEQYF	TGTGCCAGCAGCTTATCCGGGACTTTCAATGAGCAGTACTTC
TRBV11-3	NA	NA	13	TRBJ1-1	CASSRQGNTEAFF	TGTGCCAGCAGCAGGCAGGGGAACACTGAAGCTTTCTTT
TRBV6-1	NA	NA	13	TRBJ1-1	CASSEGRRTEAFF	TGTGCCAGCAGCGAAGGTAGACGAACTGAAGCTTTCTTT
TRBV10-1	TRBD2	NA	20	TRBJ2-2	CASSPNSGTSGGANTGELFF	TGCGCCAGCAGTCCTAATTCCGGGACTAGCGGGGGCGCGAACACCGGGGAGCTGTTTTTT
TRBV11-2	NA	NA	13	TRBJ2-5	CASSQNSQETQYF	TGTGCCAGCAGCCAGAATTCTCAAGAGACCCAGTACTTC
TRBV6-1	NA	once	12	TRBJ1-1	CASSELFTEAFF	TGTGCCAGCAGTGAATTGTTCACTGAAGCTTTCTTT
TRBV7-9	TRBD2	NA	14	TRBJ2-1	CASSVGLAGGEQFF	TGTGCCAGCAGCGTGGGACTAGCGGGGGGTGAGCAGTTCTTC
TRBV2	NA	NA	16	TRBJ1-1	CASRPGLEGPGTEAFF	TGTGCCAGCAGACCGGGCCTTGAAGGACCAGGGACTGAAGCTTTCTTT
TRBV27	NA	NA	13	TRBJ2-3	CASTPGWTDTQYF	TGTGCCAGCACCCCGGGATGGACAGATACGCAGTATTTT
TRBV2	TRBD1	NA	13	TRBJ2-7	CASSRQGGYEQYF	TGTGCCAGCAGTAGACAGGGGGGCTACGAGCAGTACTTC
TRBV5-1	NA	NA	14	TRBJ2-5	CASRGGAVQETQYF	TGCGCCAGCAGGGGTGGGGCCGTCCAAGAGACCCAGTACTTC
TRBV6-4	NA	once	12	TRBJ1-6	CASRGPDSPLHF	TGTGCCAGCAGGGGGCCGGATTCACCCCTCCACTTT
TRBV19	NA	NA	14	TRBJ1-1	CASSIRARDPEAFF	TGTGCCAGTAGTATAAGGGCCAGGGACCCTGAAGCTTTCTTT
TRBV4-1	TRBD2	NA	15	TRBJ2-1	CASRRTILAANEQFF	TGCGCCAGCAGACGAACAATACTAGCGGCCAATGAGCAGTTCTTC
TRBV6-6	NA	few	14	TRBJ1-6	CASSSSSVRSPLHF	TGTGCCAGCAGTTCCTCCTCGGTACGGTCACCCCTCCACTTT
TRBV25-1	NA	NA	16	TRBJ2-5	CASCARWGGAQETQYF	TGTGCCAGCTGTGCCAGGTGGGGGGGGGCCCAAGAGACCCAGTACTTC
TRBV28	NA	NA	15	TRBJ1-5	CASLRSQGGNQPQHF	TGTGCCAGCCTCCGCTCCCAGGGCGGCAATCAGCCCCAGCATTTT
TRBV11-1	NA	NA	17	TRBJ2-1	CASSLVGGASSYNEQFF	TGTGCCAGCAGCTTAGTGGGGGGGGCGAGCTCCTACAATGAGCAGTTCTTC
TRBV1	NA	NA	15	TRBJ2-1	CTNPKLAGIVNEQFF	TGCACCAACCCTAAACTAGCGGGGATTGTTAATGAGCAGTTCTTC
TRBV25-1	NA	NA	16	TRBJ1-2	CASSGLGLSSNYGYTF	TGTGCCAGCAGTGGGCTCGGATTGAGCTCTAACTATGGCTACACCTTC
TRBV6-6	TRBD1	NA	14	TRBJ1-1	CASSPPGTGVDAFF	TGTGCCAGCAGTCCACCCGGGACAGGGGTGGACGCTTTCTTT
TRBV2	TRBD2	few	16	TRBJ2-1	CASSERTSGRRNEQFF	TGTGCCAGCAGTGAAAGGACTAGCGGGAGGAGGAATGAGCAGTTCTTC
TRBV9	NA	NA	14	TRBJ2-5	CASSPAGGQETQYF	TGTGCCAGCAGCCCGGCTGGCGGCCAAGAGACCCAGTACTTC
TRBV5-8	NA	few	16	TRBJ1-2	CASSLQGIGTNYGYTF	TGTGCCAGCAGCTTGCAGGGTATAGGGACTAACTATGGCTACACCTTC
TRBV5-1	NA	once	16	TRBJ2-1	CASSLTDSAVGDEQFF	TGCGCCAGCAGCCTCACCGACTCGGCGGTCGGGGATGAGCAGTTCTTC
TRBV11-2	NA	NA	11	TRBJ2-7	CASSLQYEQYF	TGTGCCAGCAGCCTCCAGTACGAGCAGTACTTC
TRBV27	NA	NA	16	TRBJ2-2	CASSLKEPGTAGELFF	TGTGCCAGCAGTTTAAAGGAGCCCGGGACGGCCGGGGAGCTGTTTTTT
TRBV2	NA	NA	14	TRBJ2-2	CASRIQGNTGELFF	TGTGCCAGCAGGATACAGGGGAACACCGGGGAGCTGTTTTTT
TRBV27	TRBD2	NA	15	TRBJ2-3	CASRRSGAGGDTQYF	TGTGCCAGCAGACGGTCGGGAGCGGGAGGAGATACGCAGTATTTT
TRBV27	NA	NA	15	TRBJ1-6	CASSLGGRENSPLHF	TGTGCCAGCAGTTTGGGGGGGCGAGAAAATTCACCCCTCCACTTT
TRBV27	NA	NA	17	TRBJ1-1	CASSLMPRVAGNTEAFF	TGTGCCAGCAGTTTAATGCCCCGCGTCGCAGGGAACACTGAAGCTTTCTTT
TRBV10-3	TRBD1	NA	12	TRBJ2-1	CAIGTGYNEQFF	TGTGCCATCGGGACAGGGTACAATGAGCAGTTCTTC